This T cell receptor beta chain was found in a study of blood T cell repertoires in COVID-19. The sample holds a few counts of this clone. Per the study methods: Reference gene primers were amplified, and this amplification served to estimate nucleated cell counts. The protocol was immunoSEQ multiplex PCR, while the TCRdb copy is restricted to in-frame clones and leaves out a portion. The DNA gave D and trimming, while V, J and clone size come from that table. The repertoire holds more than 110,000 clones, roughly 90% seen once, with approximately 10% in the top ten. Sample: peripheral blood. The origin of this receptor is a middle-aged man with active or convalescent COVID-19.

The CDR3: CASSNRDFNTDTQYF. Here the CDR3 DNA reads TGTGCCAGCAGCAACCGGGACTTCAACACAGATACGCAGTATTTT. J is TRBJ2-3 and V is TRBV9, with a possible D match to TRBD2 (6 bases). Between the trimmed V and J ends, which lost 4 bases and 2 bases, there was a span of 14 bases. Germline CDR1 SGDLS, CDR2 YYNGEE. This CDR3 has 15 residues.